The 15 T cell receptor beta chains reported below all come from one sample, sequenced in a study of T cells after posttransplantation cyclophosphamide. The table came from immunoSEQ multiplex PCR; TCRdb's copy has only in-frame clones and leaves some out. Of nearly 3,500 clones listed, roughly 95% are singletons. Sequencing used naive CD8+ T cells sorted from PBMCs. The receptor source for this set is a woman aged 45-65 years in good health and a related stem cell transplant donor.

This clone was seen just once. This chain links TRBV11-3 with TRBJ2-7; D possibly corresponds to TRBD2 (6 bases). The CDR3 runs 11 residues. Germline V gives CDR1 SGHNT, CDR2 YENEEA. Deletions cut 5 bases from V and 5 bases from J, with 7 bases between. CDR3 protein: CASSGGDEQYF. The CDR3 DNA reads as TGTGCCAGCAGCGGCGGGGACGAGCAGTACTTC.

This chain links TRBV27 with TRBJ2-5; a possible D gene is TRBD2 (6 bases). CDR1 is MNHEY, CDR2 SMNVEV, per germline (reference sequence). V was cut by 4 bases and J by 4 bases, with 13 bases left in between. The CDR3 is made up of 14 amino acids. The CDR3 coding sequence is TGTGCCAGCAGTTCAGGAGGGTTAGTAGAGACCCAGTACTTC. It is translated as CASSSGGLVETQYF.

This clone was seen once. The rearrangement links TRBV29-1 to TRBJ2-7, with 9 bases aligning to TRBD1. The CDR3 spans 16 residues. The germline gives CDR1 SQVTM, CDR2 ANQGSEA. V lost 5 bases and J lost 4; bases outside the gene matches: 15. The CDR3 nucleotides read TGCAGCGTTCGTAATAGGACAGGGGCGTTTTTTTACGAGCAGTACTTC. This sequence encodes CSVRNRTGAFFYEQYF.

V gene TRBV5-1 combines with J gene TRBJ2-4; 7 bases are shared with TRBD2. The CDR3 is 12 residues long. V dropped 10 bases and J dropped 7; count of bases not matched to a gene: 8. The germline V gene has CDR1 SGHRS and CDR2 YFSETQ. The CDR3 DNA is TGCGCCGGCCAGAGGGAGGGGAACATTCAGTACTTC. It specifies CAGQREGNIQYF.

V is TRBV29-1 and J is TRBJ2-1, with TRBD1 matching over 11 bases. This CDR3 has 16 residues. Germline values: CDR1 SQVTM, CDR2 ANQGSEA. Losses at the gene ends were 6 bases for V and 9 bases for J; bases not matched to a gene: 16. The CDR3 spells CSVLLTPGQGGVEQFF. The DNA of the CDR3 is TGCAGCGTCCTCCTGACCCCGGGACAGGGGGGTGTTGAGCAGTTCTTC.

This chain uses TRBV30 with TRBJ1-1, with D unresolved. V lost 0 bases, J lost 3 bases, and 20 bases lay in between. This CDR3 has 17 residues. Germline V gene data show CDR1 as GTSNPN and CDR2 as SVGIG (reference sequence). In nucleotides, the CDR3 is TGTGCCTGGAGTGTAAACCCGAAGTACAGTAGTGACACTGAAGCTTTCTTT. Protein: CAWSVNPKYSSDTEAFF.

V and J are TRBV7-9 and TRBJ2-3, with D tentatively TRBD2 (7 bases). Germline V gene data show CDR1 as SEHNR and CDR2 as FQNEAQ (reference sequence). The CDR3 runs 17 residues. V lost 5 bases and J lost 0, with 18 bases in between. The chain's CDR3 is CASSGGEDRSSTDTQYF. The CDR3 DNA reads TGTGCCAGCAGCGGGGGGGAAGACAGGAGCAGCACAGATACGCAGTATTTT. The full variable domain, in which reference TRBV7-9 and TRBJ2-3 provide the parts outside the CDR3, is DTGVSQNPRHKITKRGQNVTFRCDPISEHNRLYWYRQTLGQGPEFLTYFQNEAQLEKSRLLSDRFSAERPKGSFSTLEIQRTEQGDSAMYLCASSGGEDRSSTDTQYFGPGTRLTVL.

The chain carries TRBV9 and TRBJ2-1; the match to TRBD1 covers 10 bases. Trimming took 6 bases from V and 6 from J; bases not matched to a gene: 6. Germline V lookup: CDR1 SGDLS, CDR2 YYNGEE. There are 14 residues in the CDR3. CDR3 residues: CASTGTGDSNEQFF. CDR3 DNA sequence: TGTGCCAGCACCGGGACAGGGGACTCCAATGAGCAGTTCTTC. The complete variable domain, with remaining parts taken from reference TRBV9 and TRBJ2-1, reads DSGVTQTPKHLITATGQRVTLRCSPRSGDLSVYWYQQSLDQGLQFLIQYYNGEERAKGNILERFSAQQFPDLHSELNLSSLELGDSALYFCASTGTGDSNEQFFGPGTRLTVL.

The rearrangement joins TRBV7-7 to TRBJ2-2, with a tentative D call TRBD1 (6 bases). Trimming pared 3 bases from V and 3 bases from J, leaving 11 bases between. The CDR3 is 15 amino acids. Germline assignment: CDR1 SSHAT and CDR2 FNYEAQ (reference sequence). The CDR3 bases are TGTGCCAGCAGCTTGGTAGCAGGGGACACCGGGGAGCTGTTTTTT. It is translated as CASSLVAGDTGELFF.

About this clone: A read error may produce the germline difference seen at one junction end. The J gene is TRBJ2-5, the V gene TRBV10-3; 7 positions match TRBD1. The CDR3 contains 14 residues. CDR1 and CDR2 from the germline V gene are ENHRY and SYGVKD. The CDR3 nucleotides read TGTGCCGTCAGTGGGGCCCAGGGGGAAGAGACCCAGTACTTC. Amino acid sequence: CAVSGAQGEETQYF.

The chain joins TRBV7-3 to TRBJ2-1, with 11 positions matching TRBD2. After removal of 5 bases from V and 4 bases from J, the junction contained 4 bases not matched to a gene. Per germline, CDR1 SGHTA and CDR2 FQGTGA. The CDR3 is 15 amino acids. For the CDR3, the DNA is TGTGCCAGCAGCATTACTAGCGGGGGTTACAATGAGCAGTTCTTC. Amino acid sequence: CASSITSGGYNEQFF.

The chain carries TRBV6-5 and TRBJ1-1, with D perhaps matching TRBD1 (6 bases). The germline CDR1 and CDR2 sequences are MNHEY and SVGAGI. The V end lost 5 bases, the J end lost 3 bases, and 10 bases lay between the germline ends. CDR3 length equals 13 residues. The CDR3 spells CASSLQGYTEAFF. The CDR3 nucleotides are TGTGCCAGCAGTCTACAGGGTTACACTGAAGCTTTCTTT.

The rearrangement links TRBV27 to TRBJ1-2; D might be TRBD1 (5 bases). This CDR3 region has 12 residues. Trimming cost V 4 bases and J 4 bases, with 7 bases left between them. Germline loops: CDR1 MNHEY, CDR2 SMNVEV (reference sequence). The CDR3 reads CASSSGGYGYTF. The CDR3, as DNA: TGTGCCAGCAGTTCGGGGGGCTATGGCTACACCTTC.

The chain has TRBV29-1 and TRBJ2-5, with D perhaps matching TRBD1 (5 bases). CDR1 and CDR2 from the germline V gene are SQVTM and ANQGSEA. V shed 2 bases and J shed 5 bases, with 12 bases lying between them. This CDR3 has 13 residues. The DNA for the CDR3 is TGCAGCGTTGAATGGCAGGGCAGGGAGACCCAGTACTTC. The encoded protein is CSVEWQGRETQYF.

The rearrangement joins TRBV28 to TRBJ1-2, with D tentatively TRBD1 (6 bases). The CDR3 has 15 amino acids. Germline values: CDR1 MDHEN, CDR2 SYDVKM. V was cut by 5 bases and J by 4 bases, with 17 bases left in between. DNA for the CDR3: TGTGCCAGCAGTGCAGGGGTAGATGGGATCTATGGCTACACCTTC. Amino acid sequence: CASSAGVDGIYGYTF.